This T cell receptor beta chain was identified during a study of T cells after yellow fever vaccination. TCRdb reanalysed the 5' RACE reads using MiXCR and keeps one entry per CDR3 protein. This table holds 550,000 or so distinct CDR3 sequences, 15% to 20% found once. From germline, CDR1 is SGDLS and CDR2 YYNGEE. Trimming removed 1 base from V and 3 bases from J, with 11 bases in between. This CDR3 comprises 14 residues. Here the sequenced sample was PBMCs, taken 15 days after the yellow fever booster vaccination. The receptor's source is a man aged 25-45 years who received the YFV17D yellow fever vaccine. This sequence joins TRBV9 and TRBJ2-7; D is ambiguous. DNA of the CDR3: TGTGCCAGCAGCGTATCAGGAAAAGACTACGAGCAGTACTTC. Translation gives CASSVSGKDYEQYF.